The clone carrying this T cell receptor (beta chain) was counted between two and nine times. Its antigen is unknown. The sample belongs to a study of CD8 T cells in ankylosing spondylitis. Study findings and constraints: Made up of eight highly homologous variants, a TCR beta motif appeared characteristic of ankylosing spondylitis blood.

V gave up 3 bases and J gave up 4 bases, with 14 bases separating them. Germline CDR1 and CDR2: SNHLY and FYNNEI. CDR3 length: 15 residues. Each CDR3 protein gets one entry after TCRdb re-called the 5' RACE reads with MiXCR. The sample records over 200,000 distinct CDR3 sequences, around 16% being singletons. The sequenced material came from blood, either unsorted or a sorted T cell fraction (not recorded which). The receptor's source is a male donor with ankylosing spondylitis. The chain links TRBV2 to TRBJ2-3; weak D call: TRBD2 (6 bases). The CDR3 DNA reads as TGTGCCAGCAGTGATGGGCGGGACCACGCAGATACGCAGTATTTT. Amino acids: CASSDGRDHADTQYF.